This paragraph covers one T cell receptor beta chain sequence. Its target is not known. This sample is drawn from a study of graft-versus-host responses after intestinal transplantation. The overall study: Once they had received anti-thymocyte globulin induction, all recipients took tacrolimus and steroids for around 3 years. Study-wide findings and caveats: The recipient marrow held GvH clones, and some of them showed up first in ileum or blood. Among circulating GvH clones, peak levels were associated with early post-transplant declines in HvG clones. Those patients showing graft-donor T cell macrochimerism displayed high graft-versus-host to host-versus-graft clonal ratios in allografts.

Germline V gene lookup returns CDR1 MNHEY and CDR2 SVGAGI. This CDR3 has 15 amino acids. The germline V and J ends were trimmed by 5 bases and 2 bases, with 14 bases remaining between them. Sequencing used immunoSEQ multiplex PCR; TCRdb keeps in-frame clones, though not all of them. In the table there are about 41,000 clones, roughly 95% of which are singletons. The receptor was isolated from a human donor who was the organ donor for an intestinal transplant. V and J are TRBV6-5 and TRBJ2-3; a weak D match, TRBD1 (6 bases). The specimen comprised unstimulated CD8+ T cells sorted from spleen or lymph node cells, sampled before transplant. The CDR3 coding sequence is TGTGCCAGCAGTACCAGACAGGACAACACAGATACGCAGTATTTT. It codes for CASSTRQDNTDTQYF.